The 15 T cell receptor beta chains presented below share a single source sample, sequenced in a study of shared clonotypes between healthy human individuals (dated by TCRdb to between 2020 and 2021). Library generation was performed with the immunoSEQ multiplex PCR assay. Sourced from immuneACCESS, this table was stored by TCRdb with only in-frame sequences that have V and J called. A share of the clones is absent; for the studies checked, an unresolved V gene accounts for under half, and the remainder has no known explanation. The sample records fewer than 3 million clones, 85% to 95% of which are singletons. In total, the top ten clones hold about 0.41% of the sample. The sample was naive CD4+ T cells from PBMCs. The sample's cell subset or site label is to be understood as: CD45RA+ positively selected. These receptors were collected from a man aged 18 to 35 in good health. Some clones in this sample may be carry-over from other donors' samples.

To note about this clone: The junction shows a germline mismatch at one end, possibly a read error. The rearrangement uses TRBV2 and TRBJ1-1, with D perhaps matching TRBD1 (6 bases). The CDR3 totals 14 residues. Germline V gives CDR1 SNHLY, CDR2 FYNNEI. The CDR3 here is CASSATDSRTAAFF. As DNA, the CDR3 is TGTGCCAGCAGTGCCACGGACAGCCGAACTGCAGCTTTCTTT.

The chain joins TRBV28 to TRBJ2-1; TRBD1 might be the D (6 bases). Trimming shortened V by 6 bases and J by 0 bases, and 9 bases separated the two germline ends. The CDR3 loop spans 14 amino acids. Germline V CDR1 and CDR2: MDHEN, SYDVKM. The CDR3 DNA reads TGTGCCAGCAGCACAGGGTACTCCTACAATGAGCAGTTCTTC. Translating it yields CASSTGYSYNEQFF. The full variable domain, rest sourced from reference TRBV28 and TRBJ2-1, is DVKVTQSSRYLVKRTGEKVFLECVQDMDHENMFWYRQDPGLGLRLIYFSYDVKMKEKGDIPEGYSVSREKKERFSLILESASTNQTSMYLCASSTGYSYNEQFFGPGTRLTVL.

The chain joins TRBV27 to TRBJ2-3; D gene uncertain. The CDR3 has 15 amino acids. Per germline, CDR1 MNHEY and CDR2 SMNVEV (reference sequence). The V and J ends lost 4 bases and 1 base respectively, with 12 bases between them. The CDR3 sequence is CASSSQNGGTDTQYF. CDR3 sequence (DNA): TGTGCCAGCAGTTCCCAAAACGGTGGCACAGATACGCAGTATTTT.

V and J are TRBV5-1 and TRBJ2-1; tentatively, D is TRBD2 (6 bases). CDR3 length: 16 residues. CDR1 and CDR2 from the germline V gene are SGHRS and YFSETQ. The ends were cut back, 0 bases at V and 1 base at J, with 11 bases in the middle. DNA for the CDR3: TGCGCCAGCAGCTTGGTGGCGGGAACTTCCTACAATGAGCAGTTCTTC. As protein: CASSLVAGTSYNEQFF.

The V gene is TRBV6-6, the J gene TRBJ2-7; TRBD2 matches at 7 bases. Per germline, CDR1 MNHNY and CDR2 SVGAGI (reference sequence). The CDR3 is 14 amino acids. With 0 bases clipped from V and 4 bases from J, the junction kept 3 bases outside the gene matches. CDR3 loop: CASSYSPSGYEQYF. CDR3 nucleotides: TGTGCCAGCAGTTACTCGCCTAGCGGATACGAGCAGTACTTC.

The V gene is TRBV7-9, the J gene TRBJ1-2; D perhaps matches TRBD1 (6 bases). Looked up from germline, CDR1 is SEHNR and CDR2 is FQNEAQ (reference sequence). The CDR3 is 13 residues long. The V end lost 1 base, the J end lost 6 bases, and 9 bases lay between the germline ends. The CDR3 sequence: CASSLGWTDGYTF. The CDR3 nucleotides read TGTGCCAGCAGCTTAGGTTGGACAGATGGCTACACCTTC.

V usage is TRBV4-1 and J usage is TRBJ1-4, with D hard to call. Trimming removed 1 base at V and 2 bases at J, with 14 bases between. CDR1 MGHRA and CDR2 YSYEKL come from the germline V gene. The CDR3 consists of 17 residues. The CDR3 reads CASSQGRARRTNEKLFF. DNA for the CDR3: TGCGCCAGCAGCCAAGGGCGGGCCCGGAGGACTAATGAAAAACTGTTTTTT.

This clone showed up just a few times. The chain employs TRBV28 and TRBJ1-2, with D unresolved. Trimming took 4 bases from V and 4 from J, leaving 13 bases between them. The CDR3 contains 14 residues. CDR1 and CDR2 (germline): MDHEN, SYDVKM. The DNA of the CDR3 is TGTGCCAGCAGTTCCCCTTTAGGGCTCTATGGCTACACCTTC. The encoded protein is CASSSPLGLYGYTF.

The rearrangement uses TRBV5-8 and TRBJ1-5, with TRBD1 matching over 8 bases. CDR3 length: 15 amino acids. J gave up 4 bases and V 4 bases, and 7 bases lay outside the gene matches. Germline-derived CDR1 and CDR2 are SGHTS and YDEGEE. The CDR3 sequence: CASSQRTGINQPQHF. The CDR3 DNA follows: TGTGCCAGCAGCCAACGGACAGGGATTAATCAGCCCCAGCATTTT.

The chain is built from TRBV7-2 and TRBJ2-1; 11 nucleotides agree with TRBD2. After removal of 2 bases from V and 10 bases from J, the junction contained 7 bases not matched to a gene. The CDR3 length is 15 residues. Per germline, CDR1 SGHTA and CDR2 FQGNSA. This chain's CDR3 is CASSLIAGGPEEQFF. CDR3 nucleotide sequence: TGTGCCAGCAGCTTAATAGCGGGAGGGCCAGAGGAGCAGTTCTTC.

This clone was counted only a few times. The chain combines TRBV28 with TRBJ1-2; no clear D. Germline V CDR1 and CDR2: MDHEN, SYDVKM. This CDR3 spans 13 amino acids. With 8 bases removed from V and 4 bases from J, the gap between germline ends came to 14 bases. CDR3: CASGLPGSYGYTF. CDR3 bases: TGTGCCAGCGGGCTCCCGGGTTCCTATGGCTACACCTTC.

The rearrangement uses TRBV19 and TRBJ1-1; TRBD1 matches at 7 bases. Trimming took 9 bases from V and 6 from J; bases not matched to a gene: 7. The germline V gene encodes CDR1 LNHDA and CDR2 SQIVND (reference sequence). The CDR3 covers 12 residues. CDR3 sequence: CASSGQFAEAFF. CDR3 sequence (DNA): TGTGCCAGCTCGGGACAGTTCGCTGAAGCTTTCTTT. The full variable domain, with the rest looked up from reference TRBV19 and TRBJ1-1, is DGGITQSPKYLFRKEGQNVTLSCEQNLNHDAMYWYRQDPGQGLRLIYYSQIVNDFQKGDIAEGYSVSREKKESFPLTVTSAQKNPTAFYLCASSGQFAEAFFGQGTRLTVV.

The chain carries TRBV29-1 and TRBJ2-3; D may correspond to TRBD1 or TRBD2 (5 bases each). The CDR3 is 16 residues long. The ends were cut back, 0 bases at V and 4 bases at J, with 17 bases in the middle. Germline V gene lookup returns CDR1 SQVTM and CDR2 ANQGSEA. The DNA of the CDR3 is TGCAGCGTTGAAGATCGGGCGGCAGGGAGCCCAGATACGCAGTATTTT. This translates into CSVEDRAAGSPDTQYF.

This clone was recorded only once. The V gene is TRBV6-5, the J gene TRBJ2-1; D unclear. Germline V gives CDR1 MNHEY, CDR2 SVGAGI. Trimming left V 2 bases short and J 13 bases short, with 12 bases between. This CDR3 comprises 12 residues. The CDR3 here is CASSYEDGFQFF. The CDR3 DNA reads TGTGCCAGCAGTTACGAAGACGGATTCCAGTTCTTC.

This chain uses TRBV28 with TRBJ1-3; D not resolved. The CDR3 extends over 14 amino acids. V lost 7 bases and J lost 0, with 10 bases in between. CDR1 and CDR2 from the germline V gene are MDHEN and SYDVKM. CDR3 DNA: TGTGCCAGCAAGGACGGGAGCTCTGGAAACACCATATATTTT. This translates into CASKDGSSGNTIYF.